This T cell receptor (beta chain) was found in a study of early T cells in non-severe SARS-CoV-2 infection. About the research overall: From unsorted whole blood, bulk RNA was sequenced, and the chains remained unpaired.

This clonotype occurred many times. Separate cDNA molecules each had unique molecular identifiers attached to them. TCRdb fed the 5' RACE reads into MiXCR, producing one record per CDR3 protein. The sample has about 48,000 distinct CDR3 sequences; approximately 7.5% are singletons. The sequence derives from an adult who was a healthcare worker with PCR-confirmed SARS-CoV-2 infection or an uninfected control (not recorded which). Sequencing was performed on whole blood.

CDR3 DNA: TGTGCCAGCAGCCCTTGGACAGGATCCTCCTACGAGCAGTACTTC. Amino acid sequence: CASSPWTGSSYEQYF. V gene TRBV9 combines with J gene TRBJ2-7, with 7 bases identical to TRBD1. The V gene end was trimmed by 4 bases and the J gene end by 0 bases; junction bases not matched to a gene: 7. Germline CDR1 reads SGDLS; CDR2 reads YYNGEE. This CDR3 is 15 amino acids long.